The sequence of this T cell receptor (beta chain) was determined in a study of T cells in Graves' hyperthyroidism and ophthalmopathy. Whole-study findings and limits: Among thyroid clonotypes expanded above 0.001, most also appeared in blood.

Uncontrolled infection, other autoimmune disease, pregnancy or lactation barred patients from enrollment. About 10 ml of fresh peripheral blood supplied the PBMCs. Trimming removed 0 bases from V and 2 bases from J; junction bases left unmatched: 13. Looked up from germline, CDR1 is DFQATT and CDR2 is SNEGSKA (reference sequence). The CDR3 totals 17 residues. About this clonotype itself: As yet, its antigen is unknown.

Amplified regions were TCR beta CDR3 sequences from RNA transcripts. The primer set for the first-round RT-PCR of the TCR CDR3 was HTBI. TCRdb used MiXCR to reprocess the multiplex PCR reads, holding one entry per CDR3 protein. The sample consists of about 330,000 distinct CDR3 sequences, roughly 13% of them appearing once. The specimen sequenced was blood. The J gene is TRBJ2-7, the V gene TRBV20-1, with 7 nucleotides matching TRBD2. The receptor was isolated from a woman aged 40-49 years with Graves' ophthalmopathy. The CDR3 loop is CSARDPLGGRRAYEQYF. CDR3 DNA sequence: TGCAGTGCTAGAGATCCTTTGGGGGGGAGGAGGGCCTACGAGCAGTACTTC.